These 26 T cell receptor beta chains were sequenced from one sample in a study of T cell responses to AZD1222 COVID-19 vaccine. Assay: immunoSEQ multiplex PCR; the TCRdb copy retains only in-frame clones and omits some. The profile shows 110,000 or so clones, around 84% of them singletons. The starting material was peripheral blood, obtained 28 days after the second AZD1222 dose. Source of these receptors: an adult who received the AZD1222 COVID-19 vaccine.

CDR3 loop: CASSPLRGVGETQYF. DNA of the CDR3: TGTGCCAGCTCACCCCTCAGGGGAGTTGGGGAGACCCAGTACTTC. J is TRBJ2-5 and V is TRBV18; TRBD1 is a possible D gene (6 bases). V was shortened by 3 bases and J by 5 bases, with 16 bases between the two germline ends. From germline, CDR1 is KGHSH and CDR2 LQKENI. The CDR3 consists of 15 residues.

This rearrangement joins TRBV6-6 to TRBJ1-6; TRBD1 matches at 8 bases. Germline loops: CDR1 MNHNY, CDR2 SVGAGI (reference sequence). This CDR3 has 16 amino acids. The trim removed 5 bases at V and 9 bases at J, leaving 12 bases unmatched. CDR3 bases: TGTGCCAGCAGTCGAATAGGACAGGGCGTGAGTTCACCCCTCCACTTT. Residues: CASSRIGQGVSSPLHF.

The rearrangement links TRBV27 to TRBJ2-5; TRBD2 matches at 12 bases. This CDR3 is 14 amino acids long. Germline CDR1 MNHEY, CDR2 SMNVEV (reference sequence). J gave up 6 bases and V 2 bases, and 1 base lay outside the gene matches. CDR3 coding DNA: TGTGCCAGCAGTTTAGGACTAGCGGGGAAGACCCAGTACTTC. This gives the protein CASSLGLAGKTQYF.

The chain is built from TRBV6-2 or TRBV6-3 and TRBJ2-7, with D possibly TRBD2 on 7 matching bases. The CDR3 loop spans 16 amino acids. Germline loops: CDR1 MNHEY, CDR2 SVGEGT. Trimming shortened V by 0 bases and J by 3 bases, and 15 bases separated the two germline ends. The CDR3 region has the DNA TGTGCCAGCAGTTACTCGCGGGGAGGGGGTGACTACGAGCAGTACTTC. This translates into CASSYSRGGGDYEQYF.

CDR3 protein: CASSQVGQGGYTF. In DNA form, the CDR3 reads TGTGCCAGCAGCCAAGTAGGACAGGGTGGCTACACCTTC. The chain links TRBV3-1 (or the pseudogene TRBV3-2) to TRBJ1-2; 8 bases map to TRBD1. The germline V gene encodes CDR1 LGHDT and CDR2 YNNKEL (reference sequence). Trimming at V came to 1 base and at J to 7 bases, leaving 2 bases not matched to a gene. This CDR3 region has 13 residues.

As DNA, the CDR3 is TGCGCCAGCAGCCAGCATGGTACAGGGGGCTTCTATGGCTACACCTTC. As protein: CASSQHGTGGFYGYTF. The chain links TRBV4-3 to TRBJ1-2; 9 bases agree with TRBD1. Germline trimming cut 3 bases from V and 4 bases from J; bases unmatched to any gene: 9. Per germline, CDR1 LGHNA and CDR2 YSLEER. The CDR3 runs 16 residues.

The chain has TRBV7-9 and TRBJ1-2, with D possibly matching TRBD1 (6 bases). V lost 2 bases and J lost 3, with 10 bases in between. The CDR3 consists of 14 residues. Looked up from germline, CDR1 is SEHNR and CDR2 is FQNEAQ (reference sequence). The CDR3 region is CASSLRQDHYGYTF. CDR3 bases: TGTGCCAGCAGCTTAAGACAGGATCACTATGGCTACACCTTC.

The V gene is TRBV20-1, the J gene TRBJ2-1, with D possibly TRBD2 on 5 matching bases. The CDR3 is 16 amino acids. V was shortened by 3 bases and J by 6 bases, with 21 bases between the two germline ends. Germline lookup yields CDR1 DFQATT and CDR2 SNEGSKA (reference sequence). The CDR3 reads CSASGLATTMANEQFF. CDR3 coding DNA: TGCAGTGCTAGTGGGCTAGCTACCACCATGGCCAATGAGCAGTTCTTC.

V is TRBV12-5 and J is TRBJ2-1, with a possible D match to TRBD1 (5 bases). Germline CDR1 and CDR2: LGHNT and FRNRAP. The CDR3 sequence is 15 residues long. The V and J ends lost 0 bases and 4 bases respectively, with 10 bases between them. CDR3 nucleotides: TGTGCTAGTGGTTTGGTAACCGGACAATACAATGAGCAGTTCTTC. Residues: CASGLVTGQYNEQFF.

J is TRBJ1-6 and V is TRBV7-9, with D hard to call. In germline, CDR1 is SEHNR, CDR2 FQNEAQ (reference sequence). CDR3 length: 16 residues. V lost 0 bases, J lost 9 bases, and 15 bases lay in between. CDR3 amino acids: CASSLAFNTWASPLHF. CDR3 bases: TGTGCCAGCAGCTTAGCGTTTAATACCTGGGCTTCACCCCTCCACTTT.

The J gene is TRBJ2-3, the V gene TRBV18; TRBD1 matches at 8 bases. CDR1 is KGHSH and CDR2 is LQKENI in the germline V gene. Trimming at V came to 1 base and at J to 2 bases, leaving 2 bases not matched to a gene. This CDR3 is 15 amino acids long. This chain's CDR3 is CASSPQDRATDTQYF. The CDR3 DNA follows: TGTGCCAGCTCACCACAGGACAGGGCCACAGATACGCAGTATTTT.

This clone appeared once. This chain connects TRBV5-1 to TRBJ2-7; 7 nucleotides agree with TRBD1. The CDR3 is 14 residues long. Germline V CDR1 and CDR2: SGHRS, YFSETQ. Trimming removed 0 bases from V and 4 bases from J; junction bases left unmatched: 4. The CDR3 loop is CASSLGQGVYEQYF. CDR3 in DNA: TGCGCCAGCAGCTTGGGGCAGGGGGTGTACGAGCAGTACTTC.

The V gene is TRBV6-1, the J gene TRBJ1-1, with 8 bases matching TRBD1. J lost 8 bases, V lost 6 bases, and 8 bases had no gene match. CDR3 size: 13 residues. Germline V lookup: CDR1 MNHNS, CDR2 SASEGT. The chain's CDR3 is CASSRTWTGEAFF. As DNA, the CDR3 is TGTGCCAGCAGCCGCACATGGACAGGGGAAGCTTTCTTT.

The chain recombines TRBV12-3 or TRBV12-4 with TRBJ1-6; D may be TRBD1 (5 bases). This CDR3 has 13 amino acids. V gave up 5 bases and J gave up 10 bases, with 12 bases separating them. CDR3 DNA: TGTGCCAGCAGTGGCAGGGATGACTCACCCCTCCACTTT. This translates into CASSGRDDSPLHF.

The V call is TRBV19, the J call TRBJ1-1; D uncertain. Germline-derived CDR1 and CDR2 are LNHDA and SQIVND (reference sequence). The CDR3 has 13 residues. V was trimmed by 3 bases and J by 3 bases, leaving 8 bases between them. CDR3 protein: CASSIAGYTEAFF. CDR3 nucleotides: TGTGCCAGTAGTATCGCGGGGTACACTGAAGCTTTCTTT. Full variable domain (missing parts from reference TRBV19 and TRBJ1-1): DGGITQSPKYLFRKEGQNVTLSCEQNLNHDAMYWYRQDPGQGLRLIYYSQIVNDFQKGDIAEGYSVSREKKESFPLTVTSAQKNPTAFYLCASSIAGYTEAFFGQGTRLTVV.

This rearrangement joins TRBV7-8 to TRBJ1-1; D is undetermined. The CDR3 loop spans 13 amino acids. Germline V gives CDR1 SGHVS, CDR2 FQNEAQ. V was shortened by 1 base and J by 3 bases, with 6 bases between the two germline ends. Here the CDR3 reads CASSLGQYTEAFF. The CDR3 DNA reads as TGTGCCAGCAGCTTAGGCCAATACACTGAAGCTTTCTTT.

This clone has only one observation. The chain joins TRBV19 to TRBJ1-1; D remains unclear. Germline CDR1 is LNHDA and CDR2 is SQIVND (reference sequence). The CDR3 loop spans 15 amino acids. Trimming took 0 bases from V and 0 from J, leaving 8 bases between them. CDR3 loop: CASSIDFTVNTEAFF. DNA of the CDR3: TGTGCCAGTAGTATAGATTTCACGGTGAACACTGAAGCTTTCTTT. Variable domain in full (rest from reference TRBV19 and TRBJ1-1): DGGITQSPKYLFRKEGQNVTLSCEQNLNHDAMYWYRQDPGQGLRLIYYSQIVNDFQKGDIAEGYSVSREKKESFPLTVTSAQKNPTAFYLCASSIDFTVNTEAFFGQGTRLTVV.

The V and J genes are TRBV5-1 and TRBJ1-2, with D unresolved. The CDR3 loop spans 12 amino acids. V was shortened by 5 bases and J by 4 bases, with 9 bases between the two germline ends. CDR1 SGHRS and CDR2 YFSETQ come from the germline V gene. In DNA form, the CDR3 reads TGCGCCAGCAGTCTTGGCGTCTATGGCTACACCTTC. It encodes CASSLGVYGYTF.

CDR3 in amino acids: CASCLGGSNQPQHF. CDR3 in DNA: TGTGCCAGTTGTCTTGGGGGTAGCAATCAGCCCCAGCATTTT. This chain links TRBV19 with TRBJ1-5; perhaps TRBD1 as D (5 bases). This CDR3 has 14 amino acids. The germline CDR1 and CDR2 sequences are LNHDA and SQIVND (reference sequence). The V end lost 8 bases, the J end lost 0 bases, and 11 bases lay between the germline ends.

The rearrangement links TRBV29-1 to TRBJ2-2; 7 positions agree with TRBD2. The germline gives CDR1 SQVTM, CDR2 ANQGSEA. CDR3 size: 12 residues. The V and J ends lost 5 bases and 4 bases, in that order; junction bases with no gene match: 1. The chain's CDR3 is CSVPGGTGELFF. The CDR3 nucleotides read TGCAGCGTTCCGGGAGGCACCGGGGAGCTGTTTTTT.

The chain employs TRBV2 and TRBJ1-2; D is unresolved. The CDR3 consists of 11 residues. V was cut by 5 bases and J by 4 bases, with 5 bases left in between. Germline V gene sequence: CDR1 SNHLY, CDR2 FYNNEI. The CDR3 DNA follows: TGTGCCAGCAGTTTCGGCTATGGCTACACCTTC. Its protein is CASSFGYGYTF.

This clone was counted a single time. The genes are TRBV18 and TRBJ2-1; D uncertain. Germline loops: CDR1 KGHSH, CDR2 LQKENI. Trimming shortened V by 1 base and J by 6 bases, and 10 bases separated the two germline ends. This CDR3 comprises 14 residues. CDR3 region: CASSPQAESNEQFF. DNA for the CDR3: TGTGCCAGCTCACCACAAGCCGAGTCCAATGAGCAGTTCTTC. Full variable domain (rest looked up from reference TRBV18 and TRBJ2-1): NAGVMQNPRHLVRRRGQEARLRCSPMKGHSHVYWYRQLPEEGLKFMVYLQKENIIDESGMPKERFSAEFPKEGPSILRIQQVVRGDSAAYFCASSPQAESNEQFFGPGTRLTVL.

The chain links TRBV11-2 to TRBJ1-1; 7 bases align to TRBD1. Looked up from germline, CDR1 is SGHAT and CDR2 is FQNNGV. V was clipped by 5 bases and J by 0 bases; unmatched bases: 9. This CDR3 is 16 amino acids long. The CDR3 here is CASSLRQGLMNTEAFF. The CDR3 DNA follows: TGTGCCAGCAGCCTTAGACAGGGCCTTATGAACACTGAAGCTTTCTTT. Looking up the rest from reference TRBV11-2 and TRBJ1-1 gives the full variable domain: EAGVAQSPRYKIIEKRQSVAFWCNPISGHATLYWYQQILGQGPKLLIQFQNNGVVDDSQLPKDRFSAERLKGVDSTLKIQPAKLEDSAVYLCASSLRQGLMNTEAFFGQGTRLTVV.

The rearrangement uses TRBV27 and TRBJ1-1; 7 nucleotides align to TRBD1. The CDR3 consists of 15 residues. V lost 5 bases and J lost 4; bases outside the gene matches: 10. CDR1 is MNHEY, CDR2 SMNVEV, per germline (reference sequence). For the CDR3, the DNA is TGTGCCAGCAGTCTCACAGGGGCTTGGAGCACTGAAGCTTTCTTT. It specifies CASSLTGAWSTEAFF.

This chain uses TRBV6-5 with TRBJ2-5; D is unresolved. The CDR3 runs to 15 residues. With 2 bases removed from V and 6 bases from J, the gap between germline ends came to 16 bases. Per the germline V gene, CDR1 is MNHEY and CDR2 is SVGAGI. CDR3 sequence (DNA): TGTGCCAGCAGTTACACCCCCCAGGTCCTCCAGACCCAGTACTTC. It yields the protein CASSYTPQVLQTQYF.

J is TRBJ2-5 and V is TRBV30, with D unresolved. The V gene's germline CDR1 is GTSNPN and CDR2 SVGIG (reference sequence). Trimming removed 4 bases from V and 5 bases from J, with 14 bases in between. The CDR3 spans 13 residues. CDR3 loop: CAWNEVVTETQYF. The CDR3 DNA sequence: TGTGCCTGGAACGAGGTCGTCACCGAGACCCAGTACTTC.